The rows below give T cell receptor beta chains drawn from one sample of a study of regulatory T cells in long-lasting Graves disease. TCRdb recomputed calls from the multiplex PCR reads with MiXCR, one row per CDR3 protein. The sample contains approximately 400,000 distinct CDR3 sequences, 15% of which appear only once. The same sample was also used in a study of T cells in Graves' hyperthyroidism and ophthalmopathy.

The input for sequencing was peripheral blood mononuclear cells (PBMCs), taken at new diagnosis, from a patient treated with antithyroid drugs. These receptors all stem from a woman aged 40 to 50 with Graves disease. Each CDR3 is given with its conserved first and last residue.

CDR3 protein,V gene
CASRATKNTGELFF,TRBV25-1
CASSSIGTKNQPQHF,TRBV6-1
CASSAPGQGFYEQYF,TRBV5-1
CASSYGPGEQFF,TRBV6-2/TRBV6-3
CSARDLASGRDYEQYF,TRBV20-1
CASSYVASPNYGYTF,TRBV6-5
CASSPLATGSGKTQYF,TRBV6-1
CASRPTSGSTDTQYF,TRBV6-2/TRBV6-3
CASSDLTSGGSYEQYF,TRBV5-1
CASSPPTLAQGETQYF,TRBV9
CASSVGLAGVPPYNEQFF,TRBV7-8
CSVVVLSGANVLTF,TRBV29-1
CASSQDRRDNYGYTF,TRBV4-3
CASDVAASYEQYF,TRBV5-6
CASSQGFLVWPGELFF,TRBV4-3
CASSSLAGVNNEQFF,TRBV7-9
CASREVALASNTGELFF,TRBV28
CASSQIAYKNIQYF,TRBV3-1
CASSYFGVQGAWTEAFF,TRBV6-5
CASSQDWIAGWRETQYF,TRBV4-2
CASSPGTRIYEQYF,TRBV7-9
CASSPLRGTGNSPLHF,TRBV6-1
CASSWTGRNTDTQYF,TRBV5-6
CASSQQGPLSGNTIYF,TRBV14
CASSSYGDGSPRRQYF,TRBV6-1
CASSFDGPEAFF,TRBV12-3/TRBV12-4
CASSPRLPGELFF,TRBV12-3/TRBV12-4
CASSVAGGPYEQYF,TRBV27
CASSLWGNSGNTIYF,TRBV28
CASSYQGPTYEQYF,TRBV6-5
CASSVGLAGSYEQYF,TRBV9
CSVGVGFSGNTIYF,TRBV29-1
CASSLQAEETQYF,TRBV5-6
CATSKSDNEQFF,TRBV15
CSARDRGTGESNEQFF,TRBV20-1
CASSPGGTHSGANVLTF,TRBV5-1
CASSDFQGREYNEQFF,TRBV7-8
CASSSSRTKETQYF,TRBV28
CASSLAGLSEQYF,TRBV12-3/TRBV12-4
CASTKPIDIYQETQYF,TRBV28
CASSVATTGELFF,TRBV9
CASSLVRGRLAVTDTQYF,TRBV11-2
CASSLQGSYNSPLHF,TRBV28
CSARTSEGLAGFSSYNEQFF,TRBV20-1
CASSSPLISEQFF,TRBV12-3/TRBV12-4
CASSPNGGQETQYF,TRBV7-8
CASSLVSVRAWRANTGELFF,TRBV13
CASSFRGQGYNEQFF,TRBV27
CASSPAGTSGAYEQYF,TRBV5-1
CASSPGPFYNSPLHF,TRBV18
CASSLTRRAGELFF,TRBV7-3